This T cell receptor beta chain was profiled in a study of blood T cell repertoires in COVID-19. Overall study: The study drew acute and convalescent COVID-19 samples from the United States, Italy and Spain.

Trimming at V came to 4 bases and at J to 0 bases, leaving 3 bases not matched to a gene. The CDR3 sequence is 15 residues long. Germline values: CDR1 GTSNPN, CDR2 SVGIG (reference sequence). The table came from immunoSEQ multiplex PCR; TCRdb's copy has only in-frame clones and leaves some out. The table lists under 150,000 clones, almost 85% of them singletons. The gene calls are TRBV30 and TRBJ2-3; 11 bases agree with TRBD2. The sequence was collected from a man aged 60 to 75 with acute or convalescent COVID-19. The sample was peripheral blood. The CDR3 nucleotides are TGTGCCTGGACTAGCGGGGGGACTAGCACAGATACGCAGTATTTT. It encodes CAWTSGGTSTDTQYF.